This T cell receptor (beta chain) originates from a study of control samples from healthy donors and cancer patients. This table comes from immunoSEQ multiplex PCR, and its TCRdb copy is limited to in-frame clones, with some not included. The data hold about 140,000 clones, with roughly 94% observed a single time. The sequenced material came from blood. The source of this sequence is a man between 40 and 49 years old in good health.

CDR3 sequence: CASSLVSAPLAEQYF. The CDR3 coding sequence is TGTGCCAGCAGCTTAGTATCGGCCCCTCTTGCCGAGCAGTACTTC. This rearrangement joins TRBV7-6 to TRBJ2-7; the D is unclear. Trimming removed 1 base from V and 6 bases from J, with 16 bases in between. From germline, CDR1 is SGHVS and CDR2 FNYEAQ. The CDR3 totals 15 residues.